A single sample gave rise to the 4 T cell receptor beta chains below, sequenced in a study of cytomegalovirus exposure and HLA in healthy donors. The repertoire was sequenced with immunoSEQ multiplex PCR; TCRdb's copy has only in-frame clones and lacks some. Of 200,000 to 250,000 clones listed, roughly nine tenths are singletons. The sequenced material came from PBMCs. These receptor sequences come from a man aged 18 to 30 in good health and CMV-seropositive.

The chain recombines TRBV6-1 with TRBJ1-2; D remains ambiguous. The CDR3 is 15 residues long. Trimming pared 5 bases from V and 2 bases from J, leaving 15 bases between. Per the germline V gene, CDR1 is MNHNS and CDR2 is SASEGT. CDR3 bases: TGTGCCAGCAGTTCTCGGTGGACGGAGAACTATGGCTACACCTTC. Amino acids: CASSSRWTENYGYTF.

The chain couples TRBV11-2 to TRBJ2-7; 9 positions agree with TRBD1. Looked up from germline, CDR1 is SGHAT and CDR2 is FQNNGV. After removal of 1 base from V and 2 bases from J, the junction contained 0 bases not matched to a gene. The CDR3 extends over 14 amino acids. For the CDR3, the DNA is TGTGCCAGCAGCTTAGGGACAGGGGCCTACGAGCAGTACTTC. As protein: CASSLGTGAYEQYF.

The gene calls are TRBV27 and TRBJ1-5; D is uncertain. The V and J ends lost 2 bases and 3 bases respectively, with 8 bases between them. Germline V gene sequence: CDR1 MNHEY, CDR2 SMNVEV (reference sequence). The CDR3 covers 14 residues. For the CDR3, the DNA is TGTGCCAGCAGTTTAAAGGGATTCAATCAGCCCCAGCATTTT. It yields the protein CASSLKGFNQPQHF.

Concerning this clone itself: This specimen includes other DNA sequences encoding the same CDR3. The chain couples TRBV5-4 to TRBJ1-2; possibly TRBD1 for D (5 bases). V lost 4 bases, J lost 0 bases, and 10 bases lay in between. This CDR3 has 14 amino acids. Germline values: CDR1 SGHNT, CDR2 YYREEE (reference sequence). The CDR3 here is CASSLQGANYGYTF. The DNA for the CDR3 is TGTGCCAGCAGCCTGCAGGGCGCTAACTATGGCTACACCTTC. Drawing the rest from reference TRBV5-4 and TRBJ1-2, the complete variable domain is ETGVTQSPTHLIKTRGQQVTLRCSSQSGHNTVSWYQQALGQGPQFIFQYYREEENGRGNFPPRFSGLQFPNYSSELNVNALELDDSALYLCASSLQGANYGYTFGSGTRLTVV.